This T cell receptor beta chain was captured in a study of blood T cell repertoires in COVID-19. The overall study: COVID-19 samples from acute and convalescent phases originated in the United States, Italy and Spain. The analysed material was cDNA or gDNA that came from T cells, B-cell-depleted T cells, or PBMCs.

V was pared by 4 bases and J by 5 bases, with 6 bases of the junction left unmatched. The CDR3 length is 13 residues. Germline assignment: CDR1 GTSNPN and CDR2 SVGIG (reference sequence). Authors' methods: For nucleated cells, counts were estimated from reference gene primer amplification. The data were produced by immunoSEQ multiplex PCR, yet TCRdb's version contains in-frame clones alone and is incomplete. Clone size and V and J calls were adopted from that table, with D and trimming inferred from the DNA. The repertoire consists of over 85,000 clones, with around four fifths occurring once and the leading ten covering less than 5%.

The chain is built from TRBV30 and TRBJ2-3, with 7 nucleotides matching TRBD1. This TCR was recovered from a human donor in a cohort sampled during active COVID-19. Material for sequencing was peripheral blood. The CDR3, as DNA: TGTGCCTGGAACAGGGGAAGCGAAGATACGCAGTATTTT. Translation gives CAWNRGSEDTQYF.